The 29 T cell receptor beta chains below were found in one sample sequenced in a study of patients and donors after allogeneic stem cell transplantation. TCRdb re-analysed the RT-PCR reads in MiXCR, keeping a single row per CDR3 protein. The table lists about 400,000 distinct CDR3 sequences, approximately 16% of them singletons. The sequenced sample consisted of blood, either unsorted or a sorted T cell fraction (not recorded which). The source is a human donor who was either an allogeneic HSCT recipient or a stem cell or donor lymphocyte infusion donor (not recorded which). It is not recorded whose cells these are; they may come from a transplant donor.

The chain uses TRBV6-2 or TRBV6-3 and TRBJ1-2; D is perhaps TRBD1 (5 bases). This CDR3 contains 15 residues. Germline CDR1 MNHEY, CDR2 SVGEGT. Trimming took 0 bases from V and 4 from J, leaving 12 bases between them. CDR3 coding DNA: TGTGCCAGCAGTTACTCGGGCAGGGTGAGCTATGGCTACACCTTC. Translated, it gives CASSYSGRVSYGYTF.

This chain links TRBV7-2 with TRBJ2-3; maybe TRBD1 (6 bases). Trimming removed 1 base at V and 1 base at J, with 9 bases between. This CDR3 contains 15 residues. Germline-derived CDR1 and CDR2 are SGHTA and FQGNSA. The CDR3 region is CASSLGSGGTDTQYF. The CDR3 region has the DNA TGTGCCAGCAGCTTAGGATCAGGGGGCACAGATACGCAGTATTTT.

The table lists this clonotype with a few counts. The chain employs TRBV3-1 and TRBJ1-2; a possible D gene is TRBD1 (5 bases). Germline lookup yields CDR1 LGHDT and CDR2 YNNKEL (reference sequence). Trimming removed 4 bases at V and 0 bases at J, with 18 bases between. The CDR3 has 17 residues. The chain's CDR3 is CASSPGGECEANYGYTF. The CDR3 nucleotides are TGTGCCAGCAGCCCGGGGGGGGAGTGTGAAGCTAACTATGGCTACACCTTC.

This chain connects TRBV25-1 to TRBJ1-2, with D possibly matching TRBD1 (6 bases). CDR1 and CDR2 (germline): MGHDK, SYGVNS. There are 14 residues in the CDR3. The V end lost 3 bases, the J end lost 8 bases, and 16 bases lay between the germline ends. CDR3 in DNA: TGTGCCAGCAGTGACCCGGGACAAGTGCGGGGCTACACCTTC. It yields the protein CASSDPGQVRGYTF.

The chain joins TRBV15 to TRBJ2-2, with a weak D call TRBD2 (6 bases). Germline CDR1 LNHNV, CDR2 YYDKDF (reference sequence). This CDR3 contains 18 residues. The germline V and J ends were trimmed by 0 bases and 6 bases, with 20 bases remaining between them. CDR3 in DNA: TGTGCCACCAGCAGAGATAGAGAGAGACTAGTAAGACCCGGGGAGCTGTTTTTT. Translated: CATSRDRERLVRPGELFF.

This chain joins TRBV15 and TRBJ1-3; a possible D gene is TRBD1 (6 bases). Germline CDR1 LNHNV, CDR2 YYDKDF (reference sequence). The CDR3 spans 14 residues. V was shortened by 8 bases and J by 1 base, with 12 bases between the two germline ends. The CDR3 is CATSLGGSGNTIYF. The CDR3 nucleotides read TGTGCCACCTCGCTAGGGGGGTCTGGAAACACCATATATTTT. The full variable domain, in which reference TRBV15 and TRBJ1-3 provide the parts outside the CDR3, is DAMVIQNPRYQVTQFGKPVTLSCSQTLNHNVMYWYQQKSSQAPKLLFHYYDKDFNNEADTPDNFQSRRPNTSFCFLDIRSPGLGDTAMYLCATSLGGSGNTIYFGEGSWLTVV.

This sequence joins TRBV2 and TRBJ2-2; 10 nucleotides align to TRBD1. This CDR3 contains 14 residues. Germline-derived CDR1 and CDR2 are SNHLY and FYNNEI. V lost 6 bases to trimming and J lost 6 bases; unmatched junction nucleotides: 4. The DNA for the CDR3 is TGTGCCAGCAGCCCCGGGACAGGGGCCGGGGAGCTGTTTTTT. It yields the protein CASSPGTGAGELFF.

This clonotype was counted only a few times. This rearrangement joins TRBV5-6 to TRBJ1-1, with D unclear. The germline CDR1 and CDR2 sequences are SGHDT and YYEEEE. The CDR3 length is 14 residues. Trimming removed 1 base at V and 1 base at J, with 8 bases between. This chain's CDR3 is CASSLRLPNTEAFF. In nucleotides, the CDR3 is TGTGCCAGCAGCTTGCGACTGCCGAACACTGAAGCTTTCTTT.

In this sample, this clonotype turned up a few times. V gene TRBV25-1 combines with J gene TRBJ1-6, with 9 bases aligning to TRBD1. CDR3 length: 17 amino acids. Germline CDR1 and CDR2: MGHDK and SYGVNS. Unmatched junction bases numbered 10, after V lost 4 bases and J lost 6 bases. CDR3 in amino acids: CASSGDGTGSGNSPLHF. CDR3 nucleotide sequence: TGTGCCAGCAGTGGAGACGGGACAGGGTCCGGTAATTCACCCCTCCACTTT.

The genes are TRBV12-3 or TRBV12-4 and TRBJ1-5; D not resolved. V dropped 3 bases and J dropped 2 bases, with 11 bases sitting between them. This CDR3 region has 15 residues. The CDR3 is CASSFLFGGNQPQHF. CDR3 DNA sequence: TGTGCCAGCAGTTTCCTTTTCGGGGGCAATCAGCCCCAGCATTTT.

This clonotype was observed a few times. The chain carries TRBV24-1 and TRBJ2-7; TRBD1 matches at 7 bases. In germline, CDR1 is KGHDR, CDR2 SFDVKD. Germline trimming cut 2 bases from V and 3 bases from J; bases unmatched to any gene: 9. This CDR3 has 16 amino acids. CDR3 loop: CATSDSARDRLYEQYF. For the CDR3, the DNA is TGTGCCACCAGTGATTCAGCCCGGGACAGACTCTACGAGCAGTACTTC.

The chain combines TRBV3-1 with TRBJ1-1; a possible D gene is TRBD1 (5 bases). Trimming cost V 6 bases and J 0 bases, with 20 bases left between them. There are 17 residues in the CDR3. CDR1 LGHDT and CDR2 YNNKEL come from the germline V gene (reference sequence). CDR3 region: CASRSGPGPMLNTEAFF. The CDR3 DNA reads TGTGCCAGCAGATCGGGGCCGGGTCCCATGTTGAACACTGAAGCTTTCTTT.

The gene calls are TRBV11-3 and TRBJ2-1; the match to TRBD2 covers 11 bases. The ends lost 3 bases at V and 1 base at J; junction bases unmatched: 5. The germline V gene encodes CDR1 SGHNT and CDR2 YENEEA. CDR3 length: 17 residues. DNA of the CDR3: TGTGCCAGCAGCTTCCGGACTAGCGGGTTATCCTACAATGAGCAGTTCTTC. Amino acid sequence: CASSFRTSGLSYNEQFF.

This clonotype was detected many times. The V call is TRBV29-1, the J call TRBJ2-3; possible D gene TRBD1, 6 bases. CDR1 SQVTM and CDR2 ANQGSEA come from the germline V gene. This CDR3 contains 15 residues. V gave up 6 bases and J gave up 0 bases, with 16 bases separating them. CDR3 DNA sequence: TGCAGCGTCGAAACCAGGGGAACTAGCACAGATACGCAGTATTTT. It specifies CSVETRGTSTDTQYF.

The chain links TRBV5-5 to TRBJ2-5; 11 nucleotides line up with TRBD1. After removal of 4 bases from V and 5 bases from J, the junction contained 10 bases not matched to a gene. The V gene's germline CDR1 is SGHKS and CDR2 YYEKEE (reference sequence). This CDR3 is 16 amino acids long. CDR3 sequence (DNA): TGTGCCAGCAGCGCAGCCGGGACAGGGGGTTCGGAGACCCAGTACTTC. This encodes CASSAAGTGGSETQYF.

The V call is TRBV10-3, the J call TRBJ1-3, with D unresolved. The germline CDR1 and CDR2 sequences are ENHRY and SYGVKD. The germline V and J ends were trimmed by 3 bases and 0 bases, with 3 bases remaining between them. CDR3 length equals 13 residues. CDR3 sequence reads: CAISDISGNTIYF. As DNA, the CDR3 is TGTGCCATCAGTGACATCTCTGGAAACACCATATATTTT.

The chain recombines TRBV4-1 with TRBJ2-1; 11 bases match TRBD2. There are 16 residues in the CDR3. With 8 bases clipped from V and 4 bases from J, the junction kept 10 bases outside the gene matches. Germline V gene data show CDR1 as MGHRA and CDR2 as YSYEKL. The CDR3: CASHRVASGRYNEQFF. Written as DNA, the CDR3 is TGCGCCAGCCATAGGGTAGCTAGCGGGAGGTACAATGAGCAGTTCTTC.

This clonotype came up once. J is TRBJ1-1 and V is TRBV5-1; tentative D call: TRBD1 (6 bases). The CDR3 has 16 amino acids. Per germline, CDR1 SGHRS and CDR2 YFSETQ. V lost 3 bases to trimming and J lost 1 base, with 16 bases between them. The CDR3 spells CASSYPPWDTNTEAFF. As DNA, the CDR3 is TGCGCCAGCAGCTACCCGCCGTGGGACACGAACACTGAAGCTTTCTTT.

The chain couples TRBV5-1 to TRBJ1-4; TRBD1 might be the D (5 bases). V dropped 4 bases and J dropped 4 bases, with 14 bases sitting between them. The germline CDR1 and CDR2 sequences are SGHRS and YFSETQ. The CDR3 sequence is 15 residues long. The CDR3 nucleotides read TGCGCCAGCAGCCCCACGAGGGGCCATAATGAAAAACTGTTTTTT. It codes for CASSPTRGHNEKLFF.

This clonotype was counted a single time. J is TRBJ2-7 and V is TRBV4-1, with 9 bases fitting TRBD1. The CDR3 is 16 amino acids. Looked up from germline, CDR1 is MGHRA and CDR2 is YSYEKL. The V segment lost 5 bases and the J segment 4 bases; nucleotides outside the gene matches: 12. This CDR3 reads CASSYFQGTGQYEQYF. Written as DNA, the CDR3 is TGCGCCAGCAGCTATTTTCAGGGGACAGGGCAATACGAGCAGTACTTC.

This clonotype was recorded many times. The rearrangement joins TRBV2 to TRBJ2-7; D is ambiguous. Trimming stripped 3 bases from V and 0 bases from J, with 9 bases between. The germline V gene encodes CDR1 SNHLY and CDR2 FYNNEI. The CDR3 totals 14 residues. CDR3 in amino acids: CASSDRSYSYEQYF. CDR3 sequence (DNA): TGTGCCAGCAGTGACAGGTCCTACTCCTACGAGCAGTACTTC.

The rearrangement joins TRBV6-5 to TRBJ1-4; D uncertain. Germline values: CDR1 MNHEY, CDR2 SVGAGI. Deletions cut 2 bases from V and 2 bases from J, with 9 bases between. This CDR3 spans 15 amino acids. The CDR3 protein is CASSYRDRTNEKLFF. The DNA of the CDR3 is TGTGCCAGCAGTTACCGGGATCGGACTAATGAAAAACTGTTTTTT.

This clonotype has a count of ten or more. This sequence joins TRBV10-3 and TRBJ2-7, with no clear D. V was pared by 3 bases and J by 3 bases, with 15 bases between. Germline CDR1 is ENHRY and CDR2 is SYGVKD. This CDR3 has 15 amino acids. The CDR3 loop is CAISDPFRKGYEQYF. CDR3 sequence (DNA): TGTGCCATCAGTGATCCCTTTCGAAAGGGCTACGAGCAGTACTTC.

Ten or more counts support this clonotype. The genes are TRBV5-1 and TRBJ2-2; unclear D gene. CDR3 size: 14 residues. Germline V CDR1 and CDR2: SGHRS, YFSETQ. V gave up 0 bases and J gave up 6 bases, with 9 bases separating them. CDR3: CASSLEAFAGELFF. The CDR3 bases are TGCGCCAGCAGCTTGGAGGCCTTCGCCGGGGAGCTGTTTTTT.

This clonotype was counted ten times or more. CDR3 nucleotide sequence: TGTGCCAGCAGCTTAGAGGCAGGACCGGCCTACGAGCAGTACTTC. Translation gives CASSLEAGPAYEQYF. The rearrangement links TRBV7-6 to TRBJ2-7; D gene uncertain. Between the trimmed V and J ends, which lost 1 base and 2 bases, there was a span of 12 bases. The CDR3 is made up of 15 amino acids. CDR1 SGHVS and CDR2 FNYEAQ come from the germline V gene.

The CDR3 sequence: CSARDRLAGYYEQYF. The CDR3, as DNA: TGCAGTGCTAGAGATCGGCTAGCGGGGTACTACGAGCAGTACTTC. This chain uses TRBV20-1 with TRBJ2-7, with 9 bases fitting TRBD2. The trim removed 0 bases at V and 3 bases at J, leaving 6 bases unmatched. The V gene's germline CDR1 is DFQATT and CDR2 SNEGSKA (reference sequence). The CDR3 contains 15 residues.

The table lists this clonotype with many counts. V and J are TRBV7-2 and TRBJ2-3; 14 bases match TRBD2. Germline-derived CDR1 and CDR2 are SGHTA and FQGNSA. The junction had 7 bases not matched to a gene; V was cut back by 0 bases and J by 5 bases. The CDR3 length is 18 residues. The chain's CDR3 is CASSLAGTSGGPRDTQYF. The CDR3 DNA reads TGTGCCAGCAGCTTAGCGGGGACTAGCGGGGGACCTCGAGATACGCAGTATTTT.

The chain recombines TRBV20-1 with TRBJ2-2, with TRBD2 matching over 11 bases. From germline, CDR1 is DFQATT and CDR2 SNEGSKA (reference sequence). V was clipped by 2 bases and J by 6 bases; unmatched bases: 14. The CDR3 has 18 residues. The CDR3 spells CSARHRGTSGGYAGELFF. The CDR3 DNA reads TGCAGTGCTAGACACAGAGGGACTAGCGGCGGGTACGCCGGGGAGCTGTTTTTT.

This clonotype occurred a few times. The genes are TRBV27 and TRBJ1-6, with 7 bases aligning to TRBD1. V was clipped by 7 bases and J by 9 bases; unmatched bases: 15. The CDR3 extends over 16 amino acids. The germline CDR1 and CDR2 sequences are MNHEY and SMNVEV (reference sequence). Written as DNA, the CDR3 is TGTGCCAGCACCGAGACCCCGGACAGGAGAGGTTCACCCCTCCACTTT. It codes for CASTETPDRRGSPLHF.